What follows are 2 T cell receptor beta chains derived from one specimen sequenced in a study of T cells after yellow fever vaccination. One entry per CDR3 protein results from TCRdb running MiXCR on the 5' RACE reads. The sample yields around 400,000 distinct CDR3 sequences, around a tenth seen once. Sequenced here: PBMCs, sampled on the day of the first yellow fever vaccination. All receptors derive from a man aged 18-30 years who received the YFV17D yellow fever vaccine.

This clonotype was observed a few times. CDR3 in DNA: TGTGCCAGCAGTTTAGACAGCGTAGCCAAAAACATTCAGTACTTC. It is translated as CASSLDSVAKNIQYF. V usage is TRBV12-3 or TRBV12-4 and J usage is TRBJ2-4; no reliable D call. The CDR3 has 15 amino acids. V lost 1 base, J lost 0 bases, and 7 bases lay in between.

This clonotype occurred many times. This chain uses TRBV9 with TRBJ1-5; 7 nucleotides align to TRBD1. The V gene end was trimmed by 0 bases and the J gene end by 2 bases; junction bases not matched to a gene: 2. The germline V gene encodes CDR1 SGDLS and CDR2 YYNGEE. This CDR3 is 15 amino acids long. CDR3 bases: TGTGCCAGCAGCGTAGGGCAGGGGGGCAATCAGCCCCAGCATTTT. It codes for CASSVGQGGNQPQHF.